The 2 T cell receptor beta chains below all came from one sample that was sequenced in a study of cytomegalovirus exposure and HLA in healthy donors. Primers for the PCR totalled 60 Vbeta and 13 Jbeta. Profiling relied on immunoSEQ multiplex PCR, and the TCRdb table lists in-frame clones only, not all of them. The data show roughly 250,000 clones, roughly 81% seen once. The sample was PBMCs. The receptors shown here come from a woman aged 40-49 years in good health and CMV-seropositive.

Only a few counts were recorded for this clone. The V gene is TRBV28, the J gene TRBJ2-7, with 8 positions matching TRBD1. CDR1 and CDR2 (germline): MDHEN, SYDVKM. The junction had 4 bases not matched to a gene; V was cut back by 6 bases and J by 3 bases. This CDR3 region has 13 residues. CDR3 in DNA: TGTGCCAGCAGGAAGACAGGGGTCTACGAGCAGTACTTC. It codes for CASRKTGVYEQYF.

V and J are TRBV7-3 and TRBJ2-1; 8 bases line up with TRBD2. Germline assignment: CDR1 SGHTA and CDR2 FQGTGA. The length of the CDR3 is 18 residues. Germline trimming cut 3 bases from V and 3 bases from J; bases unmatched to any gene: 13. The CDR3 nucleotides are TGTGCCAGCAGCTTGTTCCATACTCCGGGACTAGTCTACAATGAGCAGTTCTTC. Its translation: CASSLFHTPGLVYNEQFF.